Listed here is a single T cell receptor beta chain. The antigen is unknown. The source of the sample is a study of cytomegalovirus exposure and HLA in healthy donors. Study observations and caveats: Cytomegalovirus status, reportedly, was diagnosed with high specificity and sensitivity by the classifier.

Trimming left V 0 bases short and J 0 bases short, with 15 bases between. The CDR3 is 18 amino acids. Per germline, CDR1 MGHRA and CDR2 YSYEKL. The data were produced by immunoSEQ multiplex PCR, yet TCRdb's version contains in-frame clones alone and is incomplete. This table holds some 220,000 clones, under 95% found once. The J gene is TRBJ1-3, the V gene TRBV4-1, with D maybe TRBD1 (5 bases). This clonotype was sampled from a woman aged 18 to 35 in good health and CMV-seronegative. Sequencing used PBMCs. The CDR3: CASSQEKIDSSSGNTIYF. The DNA of the CDR3 is TGCGCCAGCAGCCAAGAAAAGATTGACAGCTCCTCTGGAAACACCATATATTTT.